This T cell receptor (beta chain) stems from a study of T cell changes during pregnancy in multiple sclerosis. Repertoires were generated with immunoSEQ multiplex PCR, while TCRdb's copy carries only in-frame clones and drops some. The sample includes tens of thousands of clones, more than 90% of them seen just once. V was pared by 4 bases and J by 1 base, with 7 bases between. There are 13 residues in the CDR3. In germline, CDR1 is SGHVS, CDR2 FQNEAQ. The sequencing used peripheral blood, collected after pregnancy. This chain uses TRBV7-8 with TRBJ2-5; D possibly corresponds to TRBD1 (5 bases). This TCR was recovered from a female donor in good health, enrolled as a control in a pregnancy study. CDR3 loop: CASSWGSQETQYF. The CDR3 region has the DNA TGTGCCAGCAGCTGGGGCAGCCAAGAGACCCAGTACTTC.